This T cell receptor beta chain originates from a study of a mutant IDH1 vaccine in newly diagnosed glioma. Study-wide findings and caveats: Of the patients, roughly 93% had vaccine-induced immune responses.

Concerning this clone: Its antigen is still unknown.

The data were produced by immunoSEQ multiplex PCR, yet TCRdb's version contains in-frame clones alone and is incomplete. Seen here are 30,000 to 40,000 clones, roughly 54% observed once, and the top ten hold roughly 9.6%. Time point denoted: week 5, during vaccination. Alongside topical imiquimod, each dose of vaccine comprised 300 ug of mutant IDH1 20-mer peptide. The TCR was taken from a woman aged 18-30 years with glioma. Sequenced material: PBMCs, taken from a glioma patient whose treatment included an IDH1 peptide vaccine.

The CDR3 reads CAISEGGLSETQYF. The CDR3 DNA reads TGTGCCATCAGTGAGGGGGGGTTGAGTGAGACCCAGTACTTC. The chain joins TRBV10-3 to TRBJ2-5; a weak D match, TRBD2 (6 bases). Germline values: CDR1 ENHRY, CDR2 SYGVKD. Trimming shortened V by 2 bases and J by 5 bases, and 12 bases separated the two germline ends. The CDR3 is 14 residues long.